This T cell receptor (beta chain) was recovered during a study of cytomegalovirus exposure and HLA in healthy donors. Overall study findings and caveats: In a later analysis, DRB1 alleles had the most associated TCRs; HLA-C alleles the fewest. Some public TCRs appeared in many individuals, while most sequences were rare. Later work associated approximately 17,000 TCR beta sequences with HLA alleles at 0.05 false discovery rate.

PCR employed 60 Vbeta and 13 Jbeta primers. The repertoire was sequenced with immunoSEQ multiplex PCR; TCRdb's copy has only in-frame clones and lacks some. Of roughly 110,000 clones in the sample, 77% are singletons; the top ten hold approximately 4.5%. Notes on this clone: Its specificity is not known.

The J segment lost 5 bases and the V segment lost 4 bases, leaving 9 bases of the junction unmatched. This CDR3 contains 17 residues. CDR1 MGHRA and CDR2 YSYEKL come from the germline V gene. Sequencing was carried out using PBMCs. The V call is TRBV4-1, the J call TRBJ2-1; 12 bases are shared with TRBD2. The receptor was derived from a male donor in good health and CMV-seronegative. The CDR3 region has the DNA TGCGCCAGCAGCCTACAGGGCAGGACTAGCGGGAACAATGAGCAGTTCTTC. This translates into CASSLQGRTSGNNEQFF.